The T cell receptor (beta chain) under discussion was sequenced for a study of cytomegalovirus exposure and HLA in healthy donors. Study results and caveats: Beyond CMV serostatus, there was no information to go on about immune exposure. Most observed TCR sequences were rare, whereas some public TCRs were detected in many donors. In all likelihood, a cluster of highly shared sequence variants was a sequencing artifact.

Comments on this clone: The antigen is unknown.

The PCR ran on 60 Vbeta and 13 Jbeta primers. Sequencing was performed with immunoSEQ multiplex PCR; in TCRdb, only in-frame clones are kept and a portion is missing. The sample has hundreds of thousands of clones; about 87% are singletons. With 3 bases clipped from V and 5 bases from J, the junction kept 6 bases outside the gene matches. Germline V gene data show CDR1 as PRHDT and CDR2 as FYEKMQ (reference sequence). This CDR3 is built from 14 residues. This receptor was obtained from a woman younger than 35 in good health and CMV-seronegative. The gene calls are TRBV13 and TRBJ1-2, with 7 bases that match TRBD1. The sequencing input was PBMCs. CDR3 DNA sequence: TGTGCCAGCAGCTTGGGACAGCCATTATATGGCTACACCTTC. Its protein product is CASSLGQPLYGYTF.